This TCR beta chain was profiled in a study of blood T cell repertoires in COVID-19. Study-level information: Samples taken during acute and convalescent COVID-19 were collected in the United States, Italy and Spain.

There are 15 residues in the CDR3. Germline V lookup: CDR1 MNHEY, CDR2 SMNVEV (reference sequence). Trimming removed 6 bases from V and 7 bases from J, with 18 bases in between. Here immunoSEQ multiplex PCR was the method, and the copy in TCRdb shows in-frame clones only, minus some. The data contain around 150,000 clones, 80% to 90% of them singletons. This receptor was taken from a man aged 55 to 70 with acute or convalescent COVID-19. The sequencing sample was made of peripheral blood. V is TRBV27 and J is TRBJ1-4, with D possibly matching TRBD1 (6 bases). The CDR3 region is CASSRLGAEGEKLFF. The DNA for the CDR3 is TGTGCCAGCAGCCGCCTGGGGGCCGAGGGTGAAAAACTGTTTTTT.